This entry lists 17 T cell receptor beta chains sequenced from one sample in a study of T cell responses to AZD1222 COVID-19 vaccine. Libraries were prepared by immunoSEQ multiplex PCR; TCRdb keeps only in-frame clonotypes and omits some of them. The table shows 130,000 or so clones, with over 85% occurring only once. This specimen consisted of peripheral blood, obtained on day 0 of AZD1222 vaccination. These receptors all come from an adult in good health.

CDR3 loop: CASSARDFNEQFF. The CDR3 DNA follows: TGTGCCAGCAGCGCTAGGGACTTCAATGAGCAGTTCTTC. The chain employs TRBV9 and TRBJ2-1, with D perhaps matching TRBD2 (6 bases). Germline assignment: CDR1 SGDLS and CDR2 YYNGEE. The V end was cut by 3 bases, the J end by 6 bases, with 10 bases between. CDR3 length: 13 residues.

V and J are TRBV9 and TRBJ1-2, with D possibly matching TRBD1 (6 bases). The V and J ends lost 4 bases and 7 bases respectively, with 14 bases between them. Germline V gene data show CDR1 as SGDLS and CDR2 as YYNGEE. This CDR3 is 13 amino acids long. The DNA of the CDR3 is TGTGCCAGCAGCTCGACAGGTTCGCGTGGCTACACCTTC. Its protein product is CASSSTGSRGYTF.

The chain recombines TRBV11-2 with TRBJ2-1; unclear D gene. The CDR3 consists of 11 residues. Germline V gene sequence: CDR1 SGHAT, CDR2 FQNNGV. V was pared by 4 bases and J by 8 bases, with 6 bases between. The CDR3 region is CASSWMDEQFF. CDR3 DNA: TGTGCCAGCAGCTGGATGGATGAGCAGTTCTTC. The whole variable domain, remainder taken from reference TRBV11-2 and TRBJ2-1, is EAGVAQSPRYKIIEKRQSVAFWCNPISGHATLYWYQQILGQGPKLLIQFQNNGVVDDSQLPKDRFSAERLKGVDSTLKIQPAKLEDSAVYLCASSWMDEQFFGPGTRLTVL.

DNA for the CDR3: TGTGCCTGGAGTGTTGGGGGGGCCCCTAATGAGCAGTTCTTC. It translates to CAWSVGGAPNEQFF. This chain uses TRBV30 with TRBJ2-1; D is possibly TRBD2 (7 bases). This CDR3 region has 14 residues. The germline CDR1 and CDR2 sequences are GTSNPN and SVGIG (reference sequence). Trimming removed 0 bases at V and 7 bases at J, with 13 bases between. The full variable domain, rest sourced from reference TRBV30 and TRBJ2-1, is SQTIHQWPATLVQPVGSPLSLECTVEGTSNPNLYWYRQAAGRGLQLLFYSVGIGQISSEVPQNLSASRPQDRQFILSSKKLLLSDSGFYLCAWSVGGAPNEQFFGPGTRLTVL.

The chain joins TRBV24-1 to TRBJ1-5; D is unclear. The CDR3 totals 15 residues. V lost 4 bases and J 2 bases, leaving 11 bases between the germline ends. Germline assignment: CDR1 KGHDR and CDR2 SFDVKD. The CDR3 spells CATSDGGEGNQPQHF. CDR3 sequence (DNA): TGTGCCACCAGTGACGGCGGGGAGGGCAATCAGCCCCAGCATTTT.

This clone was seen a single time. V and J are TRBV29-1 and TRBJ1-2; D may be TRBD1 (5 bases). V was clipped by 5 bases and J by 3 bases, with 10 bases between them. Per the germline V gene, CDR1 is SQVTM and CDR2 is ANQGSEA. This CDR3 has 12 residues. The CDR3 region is CSVLSRDYGYTF. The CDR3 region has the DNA TGCAGCGTTCTCAGCAGGGACTATGGCTACACCTTC.

For the CDR3, the DNA is TGTGCTAGTGGTACTCCGGCGGTAGGGGGCAACAATGAGCAGTTCTTC. As protein: CASGTPAVGGNNEQFF. V usage is TRBV12-5 and J usage is TRBJ2-1, with 7 bases matching TRBD1. The CDR3 extends over 16 amino acids. In germline, CDR1 is LGHNT, CDR2 FRNRAP. Trimming cost V 5 bases and J 5 bases; bases outside gene matches: 12.

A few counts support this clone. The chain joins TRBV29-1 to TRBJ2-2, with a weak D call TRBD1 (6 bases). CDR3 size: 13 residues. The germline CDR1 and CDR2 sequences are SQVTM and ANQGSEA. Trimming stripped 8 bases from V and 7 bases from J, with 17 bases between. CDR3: CSFRGGGIGELFF. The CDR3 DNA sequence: TGCAGCTTCAGGGGTGGAGGTATCGGGGAGCTGTTTTTT.

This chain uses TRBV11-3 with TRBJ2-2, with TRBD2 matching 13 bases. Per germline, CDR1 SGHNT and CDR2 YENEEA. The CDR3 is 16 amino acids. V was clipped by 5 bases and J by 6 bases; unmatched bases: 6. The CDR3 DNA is TGTGCCAGCAGCGCCCGGGGACTAGCGGGACCCGGGGAGCTGTTTTTT. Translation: CASSARGLAGPGELFF.

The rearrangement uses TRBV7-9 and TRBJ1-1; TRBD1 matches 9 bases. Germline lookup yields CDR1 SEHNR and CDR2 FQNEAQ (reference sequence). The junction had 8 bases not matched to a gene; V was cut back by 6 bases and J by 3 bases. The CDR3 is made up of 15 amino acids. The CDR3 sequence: CASSYSGTGYTEAFF. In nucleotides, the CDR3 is TGTGCCAGCAGTTACTCCGGGACAGGGTACACTGAAGCTTTCTTT.

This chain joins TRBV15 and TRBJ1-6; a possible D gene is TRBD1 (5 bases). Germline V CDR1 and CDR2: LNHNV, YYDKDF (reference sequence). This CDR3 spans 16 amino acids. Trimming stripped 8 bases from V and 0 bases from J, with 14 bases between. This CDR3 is CATADSTLSYNSPLHF. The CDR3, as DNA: TGTGCCACCGCTGACAGCACCCTCTCCTATAATTCACCCCTCCACTTT.

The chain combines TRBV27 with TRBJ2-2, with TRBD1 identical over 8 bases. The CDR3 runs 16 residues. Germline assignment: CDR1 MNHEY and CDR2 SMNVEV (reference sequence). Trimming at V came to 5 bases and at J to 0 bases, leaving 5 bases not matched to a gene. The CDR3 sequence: CASSLSTGANTGELFF. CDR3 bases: TGTGCCAGCAGTCTCTCGACAGGGGCGAACACCGGGGAGCTGTTTTTT.

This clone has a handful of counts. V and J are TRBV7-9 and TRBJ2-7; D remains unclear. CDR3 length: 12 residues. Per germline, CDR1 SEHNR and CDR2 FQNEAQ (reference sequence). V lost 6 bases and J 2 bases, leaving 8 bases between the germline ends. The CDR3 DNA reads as TGTGCCAGCAGTCCCGACGCCTACGAGCAGTACTTC. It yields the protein CASSPDAYEQYF.

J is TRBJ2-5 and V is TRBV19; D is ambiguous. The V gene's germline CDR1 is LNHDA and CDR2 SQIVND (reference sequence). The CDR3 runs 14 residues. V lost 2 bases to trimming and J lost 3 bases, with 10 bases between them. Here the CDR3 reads CASSISPGKETQYF. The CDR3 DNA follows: TGTGCCAGTAGTATATCCCCTGGGAAAGAGACCCAGTACTTC.

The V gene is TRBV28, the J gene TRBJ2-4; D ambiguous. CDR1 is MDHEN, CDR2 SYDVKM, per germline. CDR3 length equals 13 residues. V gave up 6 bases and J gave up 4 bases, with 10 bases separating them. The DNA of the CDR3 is TGTGCCAGCAGGGCCGGGTTTAAAAACATTCAGTACTTC. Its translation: CASRAGFKNIQYF.

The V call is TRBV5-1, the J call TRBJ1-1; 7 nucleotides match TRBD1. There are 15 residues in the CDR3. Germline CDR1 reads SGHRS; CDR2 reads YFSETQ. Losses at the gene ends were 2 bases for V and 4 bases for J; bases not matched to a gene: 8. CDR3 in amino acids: CASSFRGTVGTEAFF. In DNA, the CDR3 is TGCGCCAGCAGCTTTCGAGGGACAGTGGGCACTGAAGCTTTCTTT.

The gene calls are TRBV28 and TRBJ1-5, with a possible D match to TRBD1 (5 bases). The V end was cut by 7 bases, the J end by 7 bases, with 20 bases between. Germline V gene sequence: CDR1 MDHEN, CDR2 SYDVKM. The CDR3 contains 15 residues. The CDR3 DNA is TGTGCCAGCACCCCGCTCGGGGGGTCATCCCAGCCCCAGCATTTT. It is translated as CASTPLGGSSQPQHF.